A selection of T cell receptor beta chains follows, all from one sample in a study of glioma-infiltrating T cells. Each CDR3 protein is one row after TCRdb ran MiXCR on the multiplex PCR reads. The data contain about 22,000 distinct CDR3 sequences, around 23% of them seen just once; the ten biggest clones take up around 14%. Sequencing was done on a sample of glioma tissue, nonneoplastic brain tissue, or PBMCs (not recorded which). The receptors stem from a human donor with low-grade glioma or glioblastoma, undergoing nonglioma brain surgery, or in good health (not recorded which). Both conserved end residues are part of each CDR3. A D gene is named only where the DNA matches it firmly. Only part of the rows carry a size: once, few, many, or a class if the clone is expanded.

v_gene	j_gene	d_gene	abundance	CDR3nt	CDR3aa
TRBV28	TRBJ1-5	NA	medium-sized	TGTGCCACCACTCGGGGAGGCAATCAGCCCCAGCATTTT	CATTRGGNQPQHF
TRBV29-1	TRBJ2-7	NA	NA	TGCAGCGCCGAGACAGGAGCCTCCTACGAGCAGTACTTC	CSAETGASYEQYF
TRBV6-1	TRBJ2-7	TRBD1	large	TGTGCCAGCAGCCCCACAGGGGACCACGAGCAGTACTTC	CASSPTGDHEQYF
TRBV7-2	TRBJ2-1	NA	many	TGTGCCAGCAGCTTAGGAGGGGGGGGAAGTAATGAGCAGTTCTTC	CASSLGGGGSNEQFF
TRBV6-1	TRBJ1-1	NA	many	TGTGCCAGCAGTGAGAGCACGGGACTCGCACCTTTCTTT	CASSESTGLAPFF
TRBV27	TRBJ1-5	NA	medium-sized	TGTGCCAGCAGTTTATATCAGGGTTTACATCAGCCCCAGCATTTT	CASSLYQGLHQPQHF
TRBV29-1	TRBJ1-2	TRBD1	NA	TGCAGCGTTGGAAGATCAGGGGGCTATGGCTACACCTTC	CSVGRSGGYGYTF
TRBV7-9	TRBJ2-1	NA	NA	TGTGCCAGCAGCTCTCCTAGGAGCCACTACAATGAGCAGTTCTTC	CASSSPRSHYNEQFF
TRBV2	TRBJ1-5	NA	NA	TGTGCCAGCAGTGAAGTTGGAGGGACTGGGCAGACCCAGCATTTT	CASSEVGGTGQTQHF
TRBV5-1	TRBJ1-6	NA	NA	TGCGCCAGCAGCTTGGACTATTCACCCCTCCACTTT	CASSLDYSPLHF
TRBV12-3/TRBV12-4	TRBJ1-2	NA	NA	TGTGCCAGCAGTTCGCGGGGAGCTAACTATGGCTACACCTTC	CASSSRGANYGYTF
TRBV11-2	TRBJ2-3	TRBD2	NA	TGTGCCAGCACCCTTAGCGGGGGGTTGGATACGCAGTATTTT	CASTLSGGLDTQYF
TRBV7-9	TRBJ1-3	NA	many	TGTGCCACTTACTCCTCTGGAAACACCATATATTTT	CATYSSGNTIYF
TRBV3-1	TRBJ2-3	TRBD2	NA	TGTGCCAGCAGCCATCCTAGCGGGGGAGGCACAGTTACGCAGTATTTT	CASSHPSGGGTVTQYF
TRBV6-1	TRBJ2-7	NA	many	TGTGCCAGCAGTCAGTTCTACGAGCAGTACTTC	CASSQFYEQYF
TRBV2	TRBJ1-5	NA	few	TGTGCCAGCAGAGCAGGGTCGTACAATCAGCCCCAGCATTTT	CASRAGSYNQPQHF
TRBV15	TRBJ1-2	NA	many	TGTGCCACCAGCAGAGATCTCAGGGACTATGGCTACACCTTC	CATSRDLRDYGYTF
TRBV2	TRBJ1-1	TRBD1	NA	TGTGCCTGGACGAAAGGGACAGTAGAGAACACTGAAGCTTTCTTT	CAWTKGTVENTEAFF
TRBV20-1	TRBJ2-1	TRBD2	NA	TGCAGTGAGAGAGATGGCGGGGGGGCTTACAATGAGCAGTTCTTC	CSERDGGGAYNEQFF
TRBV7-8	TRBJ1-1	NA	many	TGTGCCAGCAGCTTAGGGTCAGCCCTCACTGAAGCTTTCTTT	CASSLGSALTEAFF
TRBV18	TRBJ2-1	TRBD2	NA	TGTGCCAGCTCACCAGGACTAGCGGGGGCGAATGAGCAGTTCTTC	CASSPGLAGANEQFF
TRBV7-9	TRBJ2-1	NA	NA	TGTGCCAGCAGCTTAACCGGGTACTCATACAATGAGAAGTTCTTC	CASSLTGYSYNEKFF
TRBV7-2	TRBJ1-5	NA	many	TGTGCCAGCAGCCGACAGGAAAATCAGCCCCAGCATTTT	CASSRQENQPQHF
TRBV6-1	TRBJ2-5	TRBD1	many	TGTGCCAGCAGGACAGGGCGAGAGACCCAGTACTTC	CASRTGRETQYF
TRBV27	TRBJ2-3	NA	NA	TGTGCCAGCAGTCCAGACTGGAACACCGGGGACACAGATACGCAGTATTTT	CASSPDWNTGDTDTQYF
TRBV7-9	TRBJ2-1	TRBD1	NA	TGTGCCAGCAGCTTCGACAGGGGCACTGGTAATGAGCAGTTCTTC	CASSFDRGTGNEQFF
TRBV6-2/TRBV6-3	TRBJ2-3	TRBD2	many	TGTGCCAGCAGTTCTTGGACTAGTACAGATACGCAGTATTTT	CASSSWTSTDTQYF
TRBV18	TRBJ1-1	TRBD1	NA	TGTGCCAGCTCCCCTGGGACAGCTGAAGCTTTCTTT	CASSPGTAEAFF
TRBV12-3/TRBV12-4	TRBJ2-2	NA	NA	TGTGCCAGCAGCGACTCATTTAACACCGGGGAGCTGTTTTTT	CASSDSFNTGELFF
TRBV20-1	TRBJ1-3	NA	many	TGCAGTGCCCTGCCGGGAGAGGGGTTCGGAAACACCATATATTTT	CSALPGEGFGNTIYF
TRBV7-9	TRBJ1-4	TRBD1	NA	TGTGCCAGCAGCTTTACGGGACAGGCTAATGAAAAACTGTTTTTT	CASSFTGQANEKLFF
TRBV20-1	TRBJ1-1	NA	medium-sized	TGCAGTGCTAGAGCTCCCTACTATGGGGCGCCGACTGAAGCTTTCTTT	CSARAPYYGAPTEAFF
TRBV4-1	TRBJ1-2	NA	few	TGCGCCAGCAGCCAAGAAAATTCCCCAGTAACGTCGAATTCCTACACCTTC	CASSQENSPVTSNSYTF
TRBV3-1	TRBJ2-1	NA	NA	TGTGCCAGCAGCCAAGGGAAGGAGACTAGGGAGTTCTTC	CASSQGKETREFF
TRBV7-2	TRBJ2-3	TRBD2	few	TGTGCCAGCAGCCGCCCGACTAGCGGGGGTCGCACAGATACGCAGTATTTT	CASSRPTSGGRTDTQYF
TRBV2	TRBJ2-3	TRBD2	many	TGTGCCAGCGGGGGACTAGCGGACAGGACAGATACGCAGTATTTT	CASGGLADRTDTQYF
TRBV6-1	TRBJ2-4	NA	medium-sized	TGTGCCACCGGACCGGGGGGCGAGTCGGTAGCCAAAAACATTCAGTACTTC	CATGPGGESVAKNIQYF
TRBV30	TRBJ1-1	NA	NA	TGTGCCGGGGGAAGAAGGAACACTGAAGCTTTCTTT	CAGGRRNTEAFF
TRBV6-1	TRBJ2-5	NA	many	TGTGCCTCGGGGAGAACTATCGAGACCCAGTACTTC	CASGRTIETQYF
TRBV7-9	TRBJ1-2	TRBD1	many	TGTGCCAGCACCCCAGGGGACAGTGGCTACACCTTC	CASTPGDSGYTF
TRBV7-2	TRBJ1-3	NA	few	TGTGCCCGCAGCCCCGGACAGGGAAACACCATATATTTT	CARSPGQGNTIYF
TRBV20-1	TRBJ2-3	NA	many	TGCAGTGCTAGTTTTCCGGCCGGCACAGATACGCAGTATTTT	CSASFPAGTDTQYF